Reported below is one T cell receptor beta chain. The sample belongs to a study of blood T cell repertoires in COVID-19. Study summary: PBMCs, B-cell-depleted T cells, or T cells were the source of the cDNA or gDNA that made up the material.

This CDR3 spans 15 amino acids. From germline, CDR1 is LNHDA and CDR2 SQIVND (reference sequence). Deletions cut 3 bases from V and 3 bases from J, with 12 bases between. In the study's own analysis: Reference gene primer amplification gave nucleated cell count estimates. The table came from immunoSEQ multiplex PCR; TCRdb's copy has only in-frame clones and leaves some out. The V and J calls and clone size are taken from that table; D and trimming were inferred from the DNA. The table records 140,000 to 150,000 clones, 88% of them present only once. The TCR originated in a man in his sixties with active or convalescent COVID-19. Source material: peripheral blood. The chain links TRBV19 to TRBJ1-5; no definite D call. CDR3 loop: CASSIGGYYNQPQHF. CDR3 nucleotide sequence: TGTGCCAGTAGTATTGGTGGGTACTACAATCAGCCCCAGCATTTT.